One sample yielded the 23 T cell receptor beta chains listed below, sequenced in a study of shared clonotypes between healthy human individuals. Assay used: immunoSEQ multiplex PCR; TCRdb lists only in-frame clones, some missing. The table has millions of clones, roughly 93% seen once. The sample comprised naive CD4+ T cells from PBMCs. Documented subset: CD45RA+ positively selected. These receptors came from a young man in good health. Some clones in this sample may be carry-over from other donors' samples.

The CDR3: CASTRTGMGSNQPQHF. For the CDR3, the DNA is TGTGCCAGTACCCGGACAGGGATGGGAAGCAATCAGCCCCAGCATTTT. The chain couples TRBV19 to TRBJ1-5; 8 bases match TRBD1. The CDR3 sequence is 16 residues long. V shed 7 bases, J shed 1 base, and the junction held 9 bases outside the gene matches. Germline CDR1 LNHDA, CDR2 SQIVND (reference sequence). The full variable domain, with the rest looked up from reference TRBV19 and TRBJ1-5, is DGGITQSPKYLFRKEGQNVTLSCEQNLNHDAMYWYRQDPGQGLRLIYYSQIVNDFQKGDIAEGYSVSREKKESFPLTVTSAQKNPTAFYLCASTRTGMGSNQPQHFGDGTRLSIL.

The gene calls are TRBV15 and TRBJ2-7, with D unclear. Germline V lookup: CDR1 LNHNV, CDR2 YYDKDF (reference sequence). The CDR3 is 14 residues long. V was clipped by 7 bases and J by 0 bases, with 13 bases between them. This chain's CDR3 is CATTPEVASYEQYF. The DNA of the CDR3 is TGTGCCACCACTCCCGAGGTAGCCTCCTACGAGCAGTACTTC.

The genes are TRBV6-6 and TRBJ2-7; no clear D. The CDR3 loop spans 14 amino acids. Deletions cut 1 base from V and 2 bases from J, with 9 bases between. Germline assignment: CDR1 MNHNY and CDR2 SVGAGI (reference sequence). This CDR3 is CASSYWQKTYEQYF. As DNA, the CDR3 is TGTGCCAGCAGTTACTGGCAGAAGACCTACGAGCAGTACTTC.

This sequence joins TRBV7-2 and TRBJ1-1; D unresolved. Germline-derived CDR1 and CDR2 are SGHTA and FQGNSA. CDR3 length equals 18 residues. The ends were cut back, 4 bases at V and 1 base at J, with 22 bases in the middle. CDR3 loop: CASSSRFLDPLRNTEAFF. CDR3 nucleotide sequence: TGTGCCAGCAGCTCTCGGTTTCTAGACCCCCTACGGAACACTGAAGCTTTCTTT.

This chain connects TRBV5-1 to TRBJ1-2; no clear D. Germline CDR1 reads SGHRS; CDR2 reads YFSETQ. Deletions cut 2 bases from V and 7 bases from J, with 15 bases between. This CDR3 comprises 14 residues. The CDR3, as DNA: TGCGCCAGCAGCTTCGGTGGATTTGACTCTGGCTACACCTTC. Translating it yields CASSFGGFDSGYTF.

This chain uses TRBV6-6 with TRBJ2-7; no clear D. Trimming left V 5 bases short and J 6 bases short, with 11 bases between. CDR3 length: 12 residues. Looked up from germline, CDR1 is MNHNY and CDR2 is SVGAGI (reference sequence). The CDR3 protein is CASSPEVGEQYF. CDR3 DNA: TGTGCCAGCAGTCCCGAGGTGGGCGAGCAGTACTTC.

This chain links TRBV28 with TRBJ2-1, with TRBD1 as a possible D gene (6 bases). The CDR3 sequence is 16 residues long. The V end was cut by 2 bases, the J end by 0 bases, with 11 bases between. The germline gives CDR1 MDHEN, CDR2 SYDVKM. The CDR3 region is CASSLIQGSSYNEQFF. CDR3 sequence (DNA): TGTGCCAGCAGTTTAATCCAGGGGAGCTCCTACAATGAGCAGTTCTTC.

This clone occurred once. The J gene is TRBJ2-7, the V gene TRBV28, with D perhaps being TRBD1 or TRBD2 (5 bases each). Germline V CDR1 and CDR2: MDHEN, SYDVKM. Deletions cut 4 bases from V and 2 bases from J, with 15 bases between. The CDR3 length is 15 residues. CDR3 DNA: TGTGCCAGCAGTTCGCCCGGGACGTCGACCTACGAGCAGTACTTC. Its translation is CASSSPGTSTYEQYF.

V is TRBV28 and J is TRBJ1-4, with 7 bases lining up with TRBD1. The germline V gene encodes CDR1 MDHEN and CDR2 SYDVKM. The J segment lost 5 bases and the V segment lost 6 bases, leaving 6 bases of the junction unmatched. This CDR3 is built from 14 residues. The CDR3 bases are TGTGCCAGCAGGCTACAGGGGTCAAATGAAAAACTGTTTTTT. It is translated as CASRLQGSNEKLFF.

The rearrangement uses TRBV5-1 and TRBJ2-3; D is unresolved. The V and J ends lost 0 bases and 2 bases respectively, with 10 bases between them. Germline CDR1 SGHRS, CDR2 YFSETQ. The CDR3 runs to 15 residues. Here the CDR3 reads CASSLGQALTDTQYF. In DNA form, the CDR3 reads TGCGCCAGCAGCTTGGGGCAGGCACTCACAGATACGCAGTATTTT.

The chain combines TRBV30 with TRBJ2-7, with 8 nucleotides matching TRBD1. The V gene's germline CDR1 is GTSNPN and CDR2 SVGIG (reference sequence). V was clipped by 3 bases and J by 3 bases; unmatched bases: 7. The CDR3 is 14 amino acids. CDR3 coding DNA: TGTGCCTGGAGCCCAGGGGGCACCTTCTACGAGCAGTACTTC. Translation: CAWSPGGTFYEQYF.

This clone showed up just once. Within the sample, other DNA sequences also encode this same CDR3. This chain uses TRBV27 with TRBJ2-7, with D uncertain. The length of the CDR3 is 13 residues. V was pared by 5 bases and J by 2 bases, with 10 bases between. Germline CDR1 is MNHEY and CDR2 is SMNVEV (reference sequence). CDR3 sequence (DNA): TGTGCCAGCAGTCTAGGGCGTACCTACGAGCAGTACTTC. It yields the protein CASSLGRTYEQYF.

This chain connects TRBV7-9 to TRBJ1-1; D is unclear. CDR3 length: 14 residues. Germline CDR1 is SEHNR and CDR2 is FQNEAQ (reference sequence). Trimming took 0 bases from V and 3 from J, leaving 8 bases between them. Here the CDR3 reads CASSLALGDTEAFF. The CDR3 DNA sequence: TGTGCCAGCAGCTTAGCGCTAGGAGACACTGAAGCTTTCTTT. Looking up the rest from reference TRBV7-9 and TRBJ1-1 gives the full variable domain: DTGVSQNPRHKITKRGQNVTFRCDPISEHNRLYWYRQTLGQGPEFLTYFQNEAQLEKSRLLSDRFSAERPKGSFSTLEIQRTEQGDSAMYLCASSLALGDTEAFFGQGTRLTVV.

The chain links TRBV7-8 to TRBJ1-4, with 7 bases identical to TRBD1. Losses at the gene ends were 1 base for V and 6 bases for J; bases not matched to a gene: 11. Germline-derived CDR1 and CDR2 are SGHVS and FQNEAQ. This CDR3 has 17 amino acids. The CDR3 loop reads CASSLVFQGGRHEKLFF. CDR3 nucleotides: TGTGCCAGCAGCTTAGTATTTCAGGGGGGCCGACATGAAAAACTGTTTTTT.

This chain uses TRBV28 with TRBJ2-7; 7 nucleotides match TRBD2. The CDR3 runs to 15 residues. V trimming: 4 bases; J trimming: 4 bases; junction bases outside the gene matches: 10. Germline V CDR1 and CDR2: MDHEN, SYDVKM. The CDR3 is CASSSYGRVRYEQYF. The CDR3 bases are TGTGCCAGCAGTTCCTATGGGAGGGTAAGGTACGAGCAGTACTTC.

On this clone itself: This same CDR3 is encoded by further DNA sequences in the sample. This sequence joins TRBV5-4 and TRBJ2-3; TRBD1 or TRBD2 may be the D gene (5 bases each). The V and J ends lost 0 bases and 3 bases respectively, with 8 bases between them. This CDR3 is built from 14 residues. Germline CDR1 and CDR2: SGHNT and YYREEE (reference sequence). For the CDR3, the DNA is TGTGCCAGCAGCTTGGCCGGGGCTACAGATACGCAGTATTTT. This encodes CASSLAGATDTQYF.

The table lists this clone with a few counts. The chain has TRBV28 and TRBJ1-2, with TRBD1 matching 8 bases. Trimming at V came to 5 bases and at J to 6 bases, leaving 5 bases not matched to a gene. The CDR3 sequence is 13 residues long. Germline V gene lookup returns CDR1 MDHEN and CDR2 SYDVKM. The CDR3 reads CASSPSTGDGYTF. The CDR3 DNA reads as TGTGCCAGCAGTCCTTCGACAGGGGATGGCTACACCTTC.

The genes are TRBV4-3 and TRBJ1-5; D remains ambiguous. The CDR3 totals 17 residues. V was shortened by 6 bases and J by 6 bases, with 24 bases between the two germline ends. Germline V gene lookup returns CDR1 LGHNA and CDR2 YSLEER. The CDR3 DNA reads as TGCGCCAGCAGTCCAAGATTAGAAGGTTTAGGTGGTCAGCCCCAGCATTTT. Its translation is CASSPRLEGLGGQPQHF.

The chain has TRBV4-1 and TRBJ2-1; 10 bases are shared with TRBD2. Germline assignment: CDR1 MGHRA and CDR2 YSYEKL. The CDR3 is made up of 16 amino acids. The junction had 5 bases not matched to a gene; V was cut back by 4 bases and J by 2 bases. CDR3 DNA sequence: TGCGCCAGCAGCCCGGGACTAGCGCGCACCTACAATGAGCAGTTCTTC. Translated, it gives CASSPGLARTYNEQFF.

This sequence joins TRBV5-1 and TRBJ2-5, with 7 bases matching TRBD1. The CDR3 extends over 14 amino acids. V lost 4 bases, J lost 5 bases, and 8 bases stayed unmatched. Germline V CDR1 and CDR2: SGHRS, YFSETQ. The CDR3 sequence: CASSVGDRAETQYF. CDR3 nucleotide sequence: TGCGCCAGCAGCGTAGGAGACAGGGCTGAGACCCAGTACTTC.

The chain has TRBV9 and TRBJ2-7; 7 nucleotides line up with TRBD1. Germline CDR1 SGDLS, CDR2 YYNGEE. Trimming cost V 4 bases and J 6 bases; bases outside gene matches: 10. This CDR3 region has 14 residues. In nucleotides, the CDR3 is TGTGCCAGCAGCTCACAGGGGACCCCGGGCGAGCAGTACTTC. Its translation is CASSSQGTPGEQYF.

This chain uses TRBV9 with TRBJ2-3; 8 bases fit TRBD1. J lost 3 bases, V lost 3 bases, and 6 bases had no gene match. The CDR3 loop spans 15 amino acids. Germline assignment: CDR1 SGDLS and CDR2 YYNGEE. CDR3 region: CASSAYRGETDTQYF. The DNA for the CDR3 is TGTGCCAGCAGCGCCTACAGGGGGGAGACAGATACGCAGTATTTT. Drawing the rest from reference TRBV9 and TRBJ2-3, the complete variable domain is DSGVTQTPKHLITATGQRVTLRCSPRSGDLSVYWYQQSLDQGLQFLIQYYNGEERAKGNILERFSAQQFPDLHSELNLSSLELGDSALYFCASSAYRGETDTQYFGPGTRLTVL.

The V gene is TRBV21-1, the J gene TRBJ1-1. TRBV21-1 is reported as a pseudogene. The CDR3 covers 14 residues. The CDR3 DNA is TGTGCCAGCAGCAAAGACCGGGGGAACACTGAAGCTTTCTTT. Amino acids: CASSKDRGNTEAFF.